The 13 T cell receptor beta chains listed next were all sequenced from one sample in a study of beta chain features in type 1 diabetes. Study outcomes and limitations: A moderate, significant TCRB CDR3 shortening appeared in type 1 diabetes across four CD4+ subsets.

Antigens of these TCRs are unknown. Expressed TCRB transcripts were sequenced, since all the RNA that had been isolated was reverse transcribed. The assay was immunoSEQ multiplex PCR, and TCRdb's table has in-frame clones only and misses some. The sample records some 170,000 clones, roughly 59% being singletons. Input material: naive CD4+ T cells from blood. Source of these receptors: a man aged 25 to 45 with type 1 diabetes.

The V and J genes are TRBV29-1 and TRBJ2-5; 8 bases map to TRBD1. V lost 7 bases and J lost 6; bases outside the gene matches: 13. This CDR3 has 14 residues. In germline, CDR1 is SQVTM, CDR2 ANQGSEA. CDR3 sequence: CSARTDREPKTQYF. The CDR3 nucleotides read TGCAGCGCCAGGACGGACAGGGAGCCAAAGACCCAGTACTTC.

This chain links TRBV29-1 with TRBJ2-7; D is undetermined. The CDR3 has 13 residues. Germline loops: CDR1 SQVTM, CDR2 ANQGSEA. The ends were cut back, 1 base at V and 2 bases at J, with 9 bases in the middle. This chain's CDR3 is CSVEGLAAYEQYF. The CDR3 bases are TGCAGCGTTGAAGGGCTGGCGGCCTACGAGCAGTACTTC.

The gene calls are TRBV28 and TRBJ2-7, with 7 bases lining up with TRBD1. The J segment lost 4 bases and the V segment lost 4 bases, leaving 4 bases of the junction unmatched. Germline CDR1 and CDR2: MDHEN and SYDVKM. The CDR3 is 13 residues long. In DNA, the CDR3 is TGTGCCAGCAGTTGGATACAGGGGTACGAGCAGTACTTC. Translated, it gives CASSWIQGYEQYF.

There are a few counts of this clone. V is TRBV7-9 and J is TRBJ2-1; a weak D match, TRBD2 (5 bases). Per germline, CDR1 SEHNR and CDR2 FQNEAQ (reference sequence). This CDR3 has 15 residues. V lost 1 base, J lost 8 bases, and 15 bases lay in between. CDR3 sequence reads: CASSLGRGVRDEQFF. CDR3 in DNA: TGTGCCAGCAGCTTAGGACGGGGAGTAAGGGATGAGCAGTTCTTC.

This clone was counted between two and nine times. The chain uses TRBV29-1 and TRBJ1-4; D remains ambiguous. Between the trimmed V and J ends, which lost 6 bases and 5 bases, there was a span of 10 bases. The CDR3 contains 12 residues. The germline V gene encodes CDR1 SQVTM and CDR2 ANQGSEA. The CDR3 DNA sequence: TGCAGCGTGAAAGGGAGCAATGAAAAACTGTTTTTT. Amino acids: CSVKGSNEKLFF.

This clone has only one observation. The chain employs TRBV7-2 and TRBJ1-6; D unclear. The CDR3 is 13 residues long. CDR1 is SGHTA and CDR2 is FQGNSA in the germline V gene. Trimming removed 5 bases from V and 5 bases from J, with 7 bases in between. The CDR3 protein is CASSAQDNSPLHF. The DNA for the CDR3 is TGTGCCAGCAGCGCCCAGGATAATTCACCCCTCCACTTT.

This sequence joins TRBV6-5 and TRBJ1-4; the D is unclear. Per germline, CDR1 MNHEY and CDR2 SVGAGI. V lost 0 bases, J lost 7 bases, and 6 bases lay in between. The length of the CDR3 is 13 residues. The chain's CDR3 is CASSYSKGEKLFF. The DNA for the CDR3 is TGTGCCAGCAGTTACTCCAAGGGTGAAAAACTGTTTTTT.

This clone was recorded a few times. This chain joins TRBV29-1 and TRBJ2-5; D ambiguous. The ends were cut back, 5 bases at V and 4 bases at J, with 11 bases in the middle. This CDR3 is built from 12 residues. The V gene's germline CDR1 is SQVTM and CDR2 ANQGSEA. The CDR3 DNA reads TGCAGCGTTCGGAAGGGAAGAGAGACCCAGTACTTC. Protein: CSVRKGRETQYF.

This chain joins TRBV9 and TRBJ2-1; D is possibly TRBD1 (5 bases). CDR3 length equals 17 residues. CDR1 SGDLS and CDR2 YYNGEE come from the germline V gene. The V gene lost 0 bases and the J gene lost 1 base, with 14 bases spanning the gap. CDR3 loop: CASSVGPGLGSYNEQFF. The CDR3 DNA reads TGTGCCAGCAGCGTAGGGCCAGGGTTAGGTTCCTACAATGAGCAGTTCTTC.

V usage is TRBV7-9 and J usage is TRBJ2-3; maybe TRBD1 (6 bases). The germline V gene encodes CDR1 SEHNR and CDR2 FQNEAQ (reference sequence). This CDR3 has 14 residues. The V and J ends lost 4 bases and 2 bases respectively, with 10 bases between them. The CDR3 DNA is TGTGCCAGCAGCTCCACAGGGTTCACAGATACGCAGTATTTT. Protein product: CASSSTGFTDTQYF.

The rearrangement uses TRBV7-9 and TRBJ2-7, with 9 bases lining up with TRBD2. The CDR3 totals 15 residues. The V gene's germline CDR1 is SEHNR and CDR2 FQNEAQ (reference sequence). After removal of 5 bases from V and 0 bases from J, the junction contained 5 bases not matched to a gene. The CDR3 loop is CASSPSGAISYEQYF. The CDR3 DNA sequence: TGTGCCAGCAGCCCTAGCGGGGCAATCTCCTACGAGCAGTACTTC.

This chain links TRBV29-1 with TRBJ2-7; 7 bases align to TRBD1. The germline V gene encodes CDR1 SQVTM and CDR2 ANQGSEA. The junction had 13 bases not matched to a gene; V was cut back by 7 bases and J by 1 base. CDR3 length: 15 residues. CDR3 amino acids: CSAGAGTDGSYEQYF. CDR3 DNA: TGCAGCGCTGGGGCCGGGACAGATGGATCCTACGAGCAGTACTTC.

The chain uses TRBV7-2 and TRBJ2-5; D is ambiguous. Between the trimmed V and J ends, which lost 1 base and 5 bases, there was a span of 2 bases. This CDR3 has 11 residues. Germline CDR1 is SGHTA and CDR2 is FQGNSA. CDR3 sequence (DNA): TGTGCCAGCAGCTTAGACGAGACCCAGTACTTC. It yields the protein CASSLDETQYF.